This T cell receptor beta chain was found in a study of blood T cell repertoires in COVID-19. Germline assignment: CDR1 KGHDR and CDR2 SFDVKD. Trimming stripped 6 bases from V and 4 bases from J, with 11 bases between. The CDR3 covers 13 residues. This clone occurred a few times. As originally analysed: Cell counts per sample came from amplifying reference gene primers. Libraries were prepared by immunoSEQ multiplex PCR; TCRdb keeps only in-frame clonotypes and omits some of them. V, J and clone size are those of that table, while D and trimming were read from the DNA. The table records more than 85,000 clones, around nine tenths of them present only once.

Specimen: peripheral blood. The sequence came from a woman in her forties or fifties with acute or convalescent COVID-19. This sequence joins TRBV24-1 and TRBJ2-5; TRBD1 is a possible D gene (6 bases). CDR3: CATSSRGRETQYF. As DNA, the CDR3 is TGTGCCACCAGTAGCAGGGGTAGAGAGACCCAGTACTTC.